These 21 T cell receptor beta chains came from one sample sequenced in a study of CD8+ T cells in alopecia areata. The treatment denotes: oral pan-JAK inhibitor, 5-10 mg twice daily. cDNA prepared by RNA extraction and subsequent reverse transcription served as the template for sequencing. Measured with immunoSEQ multiplex PCR; TCRdb has only the in-frame clones, and not every one. The sample has 150,000 to 200,000 clones; roughly 65% are singletons. The input for sequencing was CD4+ T cells sorted from blood, taken at week 4, from a patient treated with tofacitinib. The receptors were gathered from a human donor with alopecia areata.

This rearrangement joins TRBV25-1 to TRBJ2-1; D ambiguous. Germline-derived CDR1 and CDR2 are MGHDK and SYGVNS. This CDR3 is built from 12 residues. V was cut by 0 bases and J by 6 bases, with 3 bases left in between. The CDR3 nucleotides read TGTGCCAGCAGTGAATATTTCAATGAGCAGTTCTTC. Its protein product is CASSEYFNEQFF.

The chain has TRBV27 and TRBJ1-6; 9 nucleotides match TRBD1. The V gene end was trimmed by 5 bases and the J gene end by 8 bases; junction bases not matched to a gene: 16. This CDR3 has 18 residues. Germline-derived CDR1 and CDR2 are MNHEY and SMNVEV (reference sequence). In DNA form, the CDR3 reads TGTGCCAGCAGTGCGCCAGGACTCAGGACAGGGGTGTATTCACCCCTCCACTTT. Protein sequence: CASSAPGLRTGVYSPLHF.

This clone was seen a few times. CDR3 region: CASSYPDRDSYF. The DNA for the CDR3 is TGTGCCAGCAGTTACCCAGACCGGGACTCGTACTTC. The chain combines TRBV6-6 with TRBJ2-7; a weak D match, TRBD2 (6 bases). Germline assignment: CDR1 MNHNY and CDR2 SVGAGI (reference sequence). Between the trimmed V and J ends, which lost 2 bases and 12 bases, there was a span of 14 bases. The CDR3 length is 12 residues.

The rearrangement uses TRBV30 and TRBJ1-2, with unresolved D. V shed 1 base and J shed 8 bases, with 8 bases lying between them. CDR3 length: 11 residues. Germline loops: CDR1 GTSNPN, CDR2 SVGIG (reference sequence). The CDR3 loop reads CAWSAPRGYTF. The CDR3 bases are TGTGCCTGGAGTGCTCCCCGGGGCTACACCTTC.

This clone was observed a few times. The rearrangement links TRBV10-3 to TRBJ2-5; 7 positions match TRBD1. The CDR3 has 13 amino acids. Germline-derived CDR1 and CDR2 are ENHRY and SYGVKD. V lost 10 bases, J lost 9 bases, and 14 bases stayed unmatched. CDR3 sequence reads: CASRETGMAAQYF. CDR3 coding DNA: TGTGCCAGCAGGGAGACAGGGATGGCGGCCCAGTACTTC.

This clone was observed a few times. The rearrangement links TRBV11-2 to TRBJ1-5; D is unresolved. V was clipped by 5 bases and J by 11 bases, with 16 bases between them. This CDR3 has 13 residues. Germline CDR1 and CDR2: SGHAT and FQNNGV. The CDR3 DNA reads TGTGCCAGCAGCGAAAACGACGGGCTTTCCCAGCATTTT. This encodes CASSENDGLSQHF.

The chain uses TRBV11-1 and TRBJ2-7; 7 bases are shared with TRBD1. After removal of 5 bases from V and 2 bases from J, the junction contained 6 bases not matched to a gene. The CDR3 consists of 14 residues. Germline V gene lookup returns CDR1 SGHAT and CDR2 FQDESV (reference sequence). The CDR3 sequence: CASSQRQGPYEQYF. In nucleotides, the CDR3 is TGTGCCAGCAGCCAACGACAGGGCCCCTACGAGCAGTACTTC.

This clone was observed a handful of times. The gene calls are TRBV29-1 and TRBJ2-7; the match to TRBD2 covers 7 bases. The CDR3 has 15 residues. Germline V gives CDR1 SQVTM, CDR2 ANQGSEA. J was trimmed by 1 base and V by 6 bases; bases with no gene match: 12. The CDR3 sequence is CSVLRSGVESYEQYF. The CDR3 DNA is TGCAGCGTCCTAAGGAGCGGGGTAGAGTCCTACGAGCAGTACTTC.

J is TRBJ1-5 and V is TRBV29-1; D not resolved. Germline lookup yields CDR1 SQVTM and CDR2 ANQGSEA. The CDR3 spans 12 residues. Between the trimmed V and J ends, which lost 4 bases and 0 bases, there was a span of 4 bases. The CDR3 DNA reads TGCAGCGTTGGAGATAGCAATCAGCCCCAGCATTTT. Protein sequence: CSVGDSNQPQHF.

This chain connects TRBV6-5 to TRBJ2-2, with a possible D match to TRBD1 (6 bases). Deletions cut 6 bases from V and 5 bases from J, with 10 bases between. Germline V gene data show CDR1 as MNHEY and CDR2 as SVGAGI. This CDR3 comprises 13 residues. Here the CDR3 reads CASRLQGTGELFF. The CDR3, as DNA: TGTGCCAGCAGGCTACAGGGAACCGGGGAGCTGTTTTTT.

This clone turned up a few times. The rearrangement links TRBV5-6 to TRBJ2-1; 8 bases map to TRBD1. The CDR3 runs 15 residues. Germline values: CDR1 SGHDT, CDR2 YYEEEE. J gave up 3 bases and V 6 bases, and 8 bases lay outside the gene matches. The CDR3 bases are TGTGCCAGCATCGGGACAGGCGGATTCTACAATGAGCAGTTCTTC. Translated, it gives CASIGTGGFYNEQFF. Complete variable domain (other parts from reference TRBV5-6 and TRBJ2-1): DAGVTQSPTHLIKTRGQQVTLRCSPKSGHDTVSWYQQALGQGPQFIFQYYEEEERQRGNFPDRFSGHQFPNYSSELNVNALLLGDSALYLCASIGTGGFYNEQFFGPGTRLTVL.

The J gene is TRBJ2-4, the V gene TRBV19; D call uncertain. Per germline, CDR1 LNHDA and CDR2 SQIVND (reference sequence). V was clipped by 1 base and J by 3 bases, with 10 bases between them. The CDR3 spans 15 residues. This chain's CDR3 is CASSIVGMDKNIQYF. CDR3 sequence (DNA): TGTGCCAGTAGTATAGTGGGGATGGACAAAAACATTCAGTACTTC.

The V and J genes are TRBV7-2 and TRBJ2-1, with D possibly TRBD1 on 6 matching bases. In germline, CDR1 is SGHTA, CDR2 FQGNSA. V was cut by 5 bases and J by 8 bases, with 22 bases left in between. The CDR3 extends over 16 amino acids. The CDR3 loop reads CASSTRLGGSADEQFF. The CDR3 bases are TGTGCCAGCAGCACCCGGTTAGGGGGTTCGGCCGATGAGCAGTTCTTC.

A few counts support this clone. CDR3 in DNA: TGCAGCGTTGAGCCTCTAGCGGGGGTGTCCAATGAGCAGTTCTTC. Its protein is CSVEPLAGVSNEQFF. The chain is built from TRBV29-1 and TRBJ2-1; TRBD2 matches at 10 bases. V shed 3 bases and J 6 bases; nucleotides not matched to a gene: 8. CDR3 length: 15 amino acids. The germline CDR1 and CDR2 sequences are SQVTM and ANQGSEA.

The chain couples TRBV15 to TRBJ2-5, with a possible D match to TRBD2 (6 bases). Germline V CDR1 and CDR2: LNHNV, YYDKDF (reference sequence). The V gene lost 5 bases and the J gene lost 2 bases, with 18 bases spanning the gap. The CDR3 consists of 16 residues. Written as DNA, the CDR3 is TGTGCCACCAGCCCCTCGGGTTGGGGAGGACAAGAGACCCAGTACTTC. It yields the protein CATSPSGWGGQETQYF.

The chain uses TRBV6-5 and TRBJ1-2; 12 nucleotides line up with TRBD1. The trim removed 8 bases at V and 7 bases at J, leaving 8 bases unmatched. The CDR3 contains 14 residues. Germline V CDR1 and CDR2: MNHEY, SVGAGI. Written as DNA, the CDR3 is TGTGCCAGCGGTAGGGGACAGGGGGCTGGTGGCTACACCTTC. This gives the protein CASGRGQGAGGYTF.

This rearrangement joins TRBV5-6 to TRBJ2-6, with D unclear. This CDR3 is 18 amino acids long. Trimming shortened V by 4 bases and J by 2 bases, and 19 bases separated the two germline ends. Germline CDR1 reads SGHDT; CDR2 reads YYEEEE. The CDR3 DNA is TGTGCCAGCAGCCCCCAGCCTGGGGTCCGGCCTGGGGCCAACGTCCTGACTTTC. This translates into CASSPQPGVRPGANVLTF.

The rearrangement joins TRBV5-4 to TRBJ1-2; no firm D call. The germline gives CDR1 SGHNT, CDR2 YYREEE (reference sequence). This CDR3 has 14 residues. The germline V and J ends were trimmed by 0 bases and 8 bases, with 14 bases remaining between them. DNA of the CDR3: TGTGCCAGCAGCTTGGAAGACGGTACGGTCGGCTACACCTTC. Protein product: CASSLEDGTVGYTF. The variable domain in full, with the rest retrieved from reference TRBV5-4 and TRBJ1-2, is ETGVTQSPTHLIKTRGQQVTLRCSSQSGHNTVSWYQQALGQGPQFIFQYYREEENGRGNFPPRFSGLQFPNYSSELNVNALELDDSALYLCASSLEDGTVGYTFGSGTRLTVV.

The sample holds a few counts of this clone. The same CDR3 arises from other DNA sequences in this sample as well. The chain recombines TRBV10-3 with TRBJ2-1; D might be TRBD2 (5 bases). Germline V gene sequence: CDR1 ENHRY, CDR2 SYGVKD. The CDR3 covers 13 residues. Trimming left V 7 bases short and J 0 bases short, with 7 bases between. The CDR3 loop reads CAIKGSSYNEQFF. The DNA of the CDR3 is TGTGCCATCAAAGGGAGCTCCTACAATGAGCAGTTCTTC.

This clone was seen a few times. The chain links TRBV30 to TRBJ2-4; TRBD2 aligns across 11 bases. V shed 4 bases and J 8 bases; nucleotides not matched to a gene: 7. CDR1 and CDR2 from the germline V gene are GTSNPN and SVGIG (reference sequence). This CDR3 is built from 14 residues. The CDR3 loop reads CAWKLAGVMDIQYF. Written as DNA, the CDR3 is TGTGCCTGGAAACTAGCGGGGGTAATGGACATTCAGTACTTC.

The V and J genes are TRBV5-1 and TRBJ2-6; D remains ambiguous. Trimming took off 4 bases at V and 2 bases at J, with 16 bases between the two ends. CDR3 length: 17 amino acids. In germline, CDR1 is SGHRS, CDR2 YFSETQ. CDR3 nucleotide sequence: TGCGCCAGCAGCAGCCGGGTCGAGATTACTGGGGCCAACGTCCTGACTTTC. Its protein is CASSSRVEITGANVLTF.